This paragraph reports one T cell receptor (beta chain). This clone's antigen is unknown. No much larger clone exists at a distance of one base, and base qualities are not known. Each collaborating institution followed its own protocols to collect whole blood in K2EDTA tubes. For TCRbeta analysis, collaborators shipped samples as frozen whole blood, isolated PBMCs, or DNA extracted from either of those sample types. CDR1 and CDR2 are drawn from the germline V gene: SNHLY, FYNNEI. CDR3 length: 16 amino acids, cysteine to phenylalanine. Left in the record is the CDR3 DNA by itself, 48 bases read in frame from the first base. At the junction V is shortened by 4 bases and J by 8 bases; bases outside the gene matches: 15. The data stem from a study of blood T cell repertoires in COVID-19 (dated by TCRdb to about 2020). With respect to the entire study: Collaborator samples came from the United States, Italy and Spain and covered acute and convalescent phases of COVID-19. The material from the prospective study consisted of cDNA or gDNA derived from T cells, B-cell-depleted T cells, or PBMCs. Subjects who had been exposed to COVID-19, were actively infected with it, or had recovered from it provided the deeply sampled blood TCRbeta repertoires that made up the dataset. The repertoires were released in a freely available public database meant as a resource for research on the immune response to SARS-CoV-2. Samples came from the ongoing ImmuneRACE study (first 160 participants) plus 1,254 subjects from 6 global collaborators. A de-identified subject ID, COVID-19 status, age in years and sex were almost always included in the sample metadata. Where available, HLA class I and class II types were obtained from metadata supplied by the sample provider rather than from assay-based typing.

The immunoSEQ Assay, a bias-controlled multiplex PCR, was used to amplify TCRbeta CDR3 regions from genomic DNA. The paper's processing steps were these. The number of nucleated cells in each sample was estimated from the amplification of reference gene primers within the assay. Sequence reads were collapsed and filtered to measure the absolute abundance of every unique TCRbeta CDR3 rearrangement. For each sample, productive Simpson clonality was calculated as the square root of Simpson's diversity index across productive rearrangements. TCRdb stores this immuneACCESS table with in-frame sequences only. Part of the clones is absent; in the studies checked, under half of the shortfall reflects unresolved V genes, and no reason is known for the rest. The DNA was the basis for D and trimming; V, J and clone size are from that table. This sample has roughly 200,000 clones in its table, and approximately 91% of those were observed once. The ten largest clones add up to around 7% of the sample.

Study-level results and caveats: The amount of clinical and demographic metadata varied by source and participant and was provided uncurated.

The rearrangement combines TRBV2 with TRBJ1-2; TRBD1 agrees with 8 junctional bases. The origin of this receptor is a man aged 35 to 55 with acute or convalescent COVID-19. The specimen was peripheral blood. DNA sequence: TGTGCCAGCAGTGCCTATCAATCCGACAGGGGCCGCGGCTACACCTTC. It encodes CASSAYQSDRGRGYTF.